These 15 T cell receptor beta chains share one sample of origin, sequenced in a study of blood T cell repertoires in COVID-19 (TCRdb year 2020). The method behind the library was the immunoSEQ multiplex PCR assay. The source is immuneACCESS, and TCRdb retained only in-frame sequences with V and J called. Part of the clones is not carried over; for the studies checked, unresolved V genes explain less than half of this, and the remainder is unexplained. For this sample the table gives fewer than 200,000 clones, of which about 88% were detected only once. The ten largest clones represent roughly 9% of the sample. Sequencing was carried out using PBMCs or T cells enriched from blood (not recorded which). The source is a woman younger than 30 who had recovered from COVID-19.

The chain joins TRBV19 to TRBJ1-2, with D perhaps matching TRBD1 (5 bases). V shed 8 bases and J shed 4 bases, with 11 bases lying between them. Germline CDR1 LNHDA, CDR2 SQIVND (reference sequence). The CDR3 sequence is 12 residues long. The CDR3 nucleotides read TGTGCCAGTCAGGACGGGGGCTATGGCTACACCTTC. Its translation: CASQDGGYGYTF.

CDR3 in DNA: TGTGCCAGCAGCTCCCGAGCGAGGGACAGGGCCCAAGAGACCCAGTACTTC. Protein sequence: CASSSRARDRAQETQYF. The V and J genes are TRBV7-2 and TRBJ2-5, with 9 bases identical to TRBD1. This CDR3 has 17 residues. The V gene's germline CDR1 is SGHTA and CDR2 FQGNSA. V was clipped by 4 bases and J by 1 base; unmatched bases: 10.

V is TRBV28 and J is TRBJ1-3, with D possibly TRBD1 on 5 matching bases. Germline V gene data show CDR1 as MDHEN and CDR2 as SYDVKM. The ends were cut back, 7 bases at V and 0 bases at J, with 19 bases in the middle. The CDR3 has 17 residues. The CDR3 DNA reads as TGTGCCAGCACCCCGCCCCTCGGGGGGTCCTCTGGAAACACCATATATTTT. This codes for CASTPPLGGSSGNTIYF. Variable domain in full (rest from reference TRBV28 and TRBJ1-3): DVKVTQSSRYLVKRTGEKVFLECVQDMDHENMFWYRQDPGLGLRLIYFSYDVKMKEKGDIPEGYSVSREKKERFSLILESASTNQTSMYLCASTPPLGGSSGNTIYFGEGSWLTVV.

V and J are TRBV25-1 and TRBJ1-1, with 8 bases identical to TRBD1. The germline CDR1 and CDR2 sequences are MGHDK and SYGVNS. Germline trimming cut 3 bases from V and 2 bases from J; bases unmatched to any gene: 5. The CDR3 is made up of 15 amino acids. The CDR3 reads CASSDSTGGNTEAFF. In DNA, the CDR3 is TGTGCCAGCAGTGACAGTACAGGGGGTAACACTGAAGCTTTCTTT.

The chain recombines TRBV19 with TRBJ1-5, with a possible D match to TRBD1 (6 bases). Germline values: CDR1 LNHDA, CDR2 SQIVND (reference sequence). The CDR3 is made up of 16 amino acids. V gave up 8 bases and J gave up 7 bases, with 24 bases separating them. The CDR3 region is CASFAAGRGLWQPQHF. Written as DNA, the CDR3 is TGTGCCAGTTTCGCCGCGGGCAGGGGTTTGTGGCAGCCCCAGCATTTT.

This chain uses TRBV29-1 with TRBJ2-1; tentative D call: TRBD1 (6 bases). CDR1 and CDR2 from the germline V gene are SQVTM and ANQGSEA. The CDR3 loop spans 13 amino acids. V lost 4 bases and J 6 bases, leaving 13 bases between the germline ends. CDR3 in amino acids: CSVARSQGNEQFF. In nucleotides, the CDR3 is TGCAGCGTTGCCCGCTCACAGGGCAATGAGCAGTTCTTC.

The chain joins TRBV6-1 to TRBJ2-1; 7 bases are shared with TRBD2. Germline trimming cut 2 bases from V and 0 bases from J; bases unmatched to any gene: 7. CDR1 is MNHNS and CDR2 is SASEGT in the germline V gene. The CDR3 covers 17 residues. CDR3 region: CASSESWLAASYNEQFF. CDR3 in DNA: TGTGCCAGCAGTGAATCGTGGCTAGCGGCCTCCTACAATGAGCAGTTCTTC.

The rearrangement links TRBV6-4 to TRBJ2-3; TRBD2 agrees at 12 bases. The CDR3 loop spans 17 amino acids. With V trimmed by 2 bases and J by 1 base, 4 bases remained unmatched. Germline values: CDR1 MRHNA, CDR2 SNTAGT. The chain's CDR3 is CASSDTPSGGGTDTQYF. Here the CDR3 DNA reads TGTGCCAGCAGTGACACGCCTAGCGGGGGGGGCACAGATACGCAGTATTTT.

The chain combines TRBV6-1 with TRBJ1-1; D might be TRBD1 (5 bases). The CDR3 is 14 amino acids. Trimming took 2 bases from V and 4 from J, leaving 11 bases between them. CDR1 MNHNS and CDR2 SASEGT come from the germline V gene. The CDR3 is CASSEFGGSTEAFF. The DNA of the CDR3 is TGTGCCAGCAGTGAATTCGGGGGGAGCACTGAAGCTTTCTTT.

V is TRBV27 and J is TRBJ1-3; D is perhaps TRBD1 (6 bases). Per germline, CDR1 MNHEY and CDR2 SMNVEV (reference sequence). There are 15 residues in the CDR3. V lost 6 bases, J lost 0 bases, and 12 bases lay in between. CDR3 loop: CASRDSRFSGNTIYF. CDR3 DNA sequence: TGTGCCAGCAGGGACAGCAGATTCTCTGGAAACACCATATATTTT.

This clone turned up a few times. The chain's CDR3 is CASSLARPPLLYEQYF. CDR3 nucleotides: TGCGCCAGCAGCTTAGCGAGGCCCCCGCTACTGTACGAGCAGTACTTC. V is TRBV5-1 and J is TRBJ2-7, with D unclear. Per the germline V gene, CDR1 is SGHRS and CDR2 is YFSETQ. The CDR3 totals 16 residues. V was cut by 2 bases and J by 4 bases, with 19 bases left in between.

This chain joins TRBV18 and TRBJ2-7; 7 bases fit TRBD1. After removal of 8 bases from V and 2 bases from J, the junction contained 3 bases not matched to a gene. This CDR3 comprises 12 residues. The germline V gene has CDR1 KGHSH and CDR2 LQKENI. This CDR3 is CASTGTAYEQYF. The DNA of the CDR3 is TGTGCCAGCACCGGGACAGCCTACGAGCAGTACTTC.

This clone appeared a single time. The chain is built from TRBV19 and TRBJ2-2, with D possibly being TRBD1 (5 bases). Germline CDR1 LNHDA, CDR2 SQIVND (reference sequence). Trimming left V 3 bases short and J 5 bases short, with 7 bases between. This CDR3 contains 13 residues. The CDR3 DNA reads as TGTGCCAGTAGTATGACAGTAACCGGGGAGCTGTTTTTT. This sequence encodes CASSMTVTGELFF.

The chain employs TRBV11-3 and TRBJ1-5; possible D gene TRBD1, 6 bases. Looked up from germline, CDR1 is SGHNT and CDR2 is YENEEA. This CDR3 has 16 residues. The V end was cut by 3 bases, the J end by 4 bases, with 16 bases between. The CDR3 spells CASSFRDTGSNQPQHF. For the CDR3, the DNA is TGTGCCAGCAGCTTTCGGGACACGGGCAGTAATCAGCCCCAGCATTTT.

This chain joins TRBV28 and TRBJ1-1; maybe TRBD1 (6 bases). Germline CDR1 reads MDHEN; CDR2 reads SYDVKM. Trimming pared 8 bases from V and 1 base from J, leaving 11 bases between. The CDR3 extends over 13 amino acids. The CDR3 DNA reads TGTGCCAGCCTAGGACAGCGGAACACTGAAGCTTTCTTT. Translating it yields CASLGQRNTEAFF.